The source of this T cell receptor (beta chain) is a study of identical twins (dated by TCRdb to between 2015 and 2016). About the study as a whole: To test whether fetal clonotypes persist, the study used deep sequencing on TCR alpha and beta repertoires from monozygotic twins, unrelated adults of various ages, and cord blood. To rule out contamination, the twin experiments were replicated at different times with different library preparation protocols.

Receptors were amplified or captured by 5' RACE. Data came from an Illumina HiSeq 2000. A universal primer binding site was introduced by template switching, and a unique molecular identifier was present in the final cDNA, enabling accurate counting of TCR cDNA molecules. First-strand cDNA for TCR alpha and beta chains was synthesized from specific primers in the conserved constant-segment region. To control for contamination, each cDNA library was double barcoded with a SMART-Mk sample barcode plus Illumina barcodes. TruSeq adapter sequences and Illumina sample barcodes were added in two successive PCR steps. The Illumina HiSeq platform was used with custom primers to sequence TCR alpha and beta cDNA libraries. For the original study's pipeline: MiGEC processed the raw reads to extract unique molecular identifiers, while MiXCR was used to determine the CDR3 positions. Recombination models were inferred per individual with the repgenHMM and IGoR tools using an EM algorithm. Shared clonotypes were analyzed with the tcR package in R, and sharing was normalized by the product of cloneset sizes. To study raw recombination without the effects of thymic and clonal selection, out-of-frame nonproductive sequences were analyzed. Clones were called with MiXCR by TCRdb after fastp trimmed the public reads at Q25, and only in-frame beta chains were retained. Every entry covers one CDR3 protein and lists the most common genes and DNA from its rows. These V and J calls derive from TCRdb rather than the authors' analysis. Within this sample are more than 1.5 million distinct CDR3 sequences, with 25% to 35% of them counted one time only. About 0.3% of the sample is in the top ten clones.

All donors were healthy Caucasians. Results the study describes overall, beyond this receptor: Fewer insertions were carried by abundant cord blood beta clonotypes; a weaker similar trend was observed in young adult naive repertoires, while no such trend was observed in memory repertoires. Compared with coincidental sharing between unrelated individuals, out-of-frame TCR alpha sequences shared between twins had an excess of sequences with low generation probability. Because the same donors could not be followed over many years, conclusions were based on cross-sectional statistical analysis. Invariant T cells such as MAIT and iNKT could partly confound zero-insertion analyses, though diverse VJ usage argued against this for most clonotypes. In monozygotic twins, out-of-frame TCR alpha sharing was systematically underestimated by recombination models, although the models agreed with sharing between unrelated individuals. In beta out-of-frame sequences, excess twin sharing was weaker, because having fewer shared sequences lowered the signal-to-noise ratio.

As concerns this clonotype: Its recognized antigen is unknown. No base qualities exist here, and no much larger clone lies one base off it.

The junction shows trimming of 6 bases on V and 1 base on J, plus 12 bases between the germline ends. The germline V gene (reference sequence) gives CDR1 as MNHEY and CDR2 as SMNVEV. From its cysteine to its phenylalanine, the CDR3 spans 14 amino acids. Just CDR3 DNA is preserved here, 42 bases in frame from base 1. Source material: cord blood. The chain joins TRBV27 to TRBJ1-1; the best D guess is TRBD1, with 5 bases matching. The clonotype originates from a newborn girl in good health. The CDR3 corresponds to CASSPGLRNTEAFF. The DNA sequence reads TGTGCCAGCAGCCCGGGACTGAGGAACACTGAAGCTTTCTTT.